The sequence of this T cell receptor beta chain was determined in a study of OX40 agonist ivuxolimab in advanced cancers. Study observations and caveats: Expanded peripheral T cells had an undetermined antigen specificity.

CDR1 SGDLS and CDR2 YYNGEE come from the germline V gene. The CDR3 has 15 amino acids. V gave up 0 bases and J gave up 6 bases, with 13 bases separating them. Sequenced by immunoSEQ multiplex PCR; TCRdb stores in-frame clones only, minus some. The sample records about 50,000 clones, roughly 91% being singletons. In the case of this clone: Its antigen remains unidentified.

The material sequenced was CD4+ or CD8+ T cells sorted from blood, taken in a trial of the OX40 agonist ivuxolimab. The chain carries TRBV9 and TRBJ2-1; D ambiguous. The sequence was collected from an adult with an advanced solid tumor such as melanoma, head and neck, liver or kidney cancer. The DNA for the CDR3 is TGTGCCAGCAGCGTAGGCCCCCCCGAAGGCAATGAGCAGTTCTTC. Protein sequence: CASSVGPPEGNEQFF. The full variable domain, completed using reference TRBV9 and TRBJ2-1, is DSGVTQTPKHLITATGQRVTLRCSPRSGDLSVYWYQQSLDQGLQFLIQYYNGEERAKGNILERFSAQQFPDLHSELNLSSLELGDSALYFCASSVGPPEGNEQFFGPGTRLTVL.